A selection of T cell receptor beta chains follows, all from one sample in a study of shared clonotypes between healthy human individuals. Repertoires were generated with immunoSEQ multiplex PCR, while TCRdb's copy carries only in-frame clones and drops some. The data hold approximately 980,000 clones, with over 75% observed a single time. Specimen: memory CD4+ T cells sorted from blood. The source of these receptors is a man aged 18 to 29 in good health. Both conserved end residues are part of each CDR3. Fields, in order: V gene, J gene, D gene, clone size, CDR3 DNA, CDR3 protein. A D gene is named only where the DNA matches it firmly. Clone size appears in some rows only: once, few, many, or a class for an expanded clone.

TRBV7-9	TRBJ2-3	NA	NA	TGTGCCAGCAGCCTATACCAGGATACGCAGTATTTT	CASSLYQDTQYF
TRBV5-1	TRBJ1-4	NA	NA	TGCGCCAGCAGCTTTGGGGAAAAACTGTTTTTT	CASSFGEKLFF
TRBV30	TRBJ1-2	TRBD1	NA	TGTGCCTGGACCCTGACAGGGGGCTTTGGCTACACCTTC	CAWTLTGGFGYTF
TRBV5-1	TRBJ1-2	NA	NA	TGCGCCAGCAGCTCAGACGGCTATGGCTACACCTTC	CASSSDGYGYTF
TRBV10-3	TRBJ2-7	NA	NA	TGTGCCATCAGTGTGGGGCGGGAGCAGTACTTC	CAISVGREQYF
TRBV25-1	TRBJ1-2	TRBD1	NA	TGTGCCAGCAGTGACCTGACAGGGGGCTCGAGCTACACCTTC	CASSDLTGGSSYTF
TRBV10-2	TRBJ2-7	TRBD1	NA	TGCGCCAGTTCAGGGACAGAGAGCAATTACGAGCAGTACTTC	CASSGTESNYEQYF
TRBV5-1	TRBJ1-1	TRBD1	many	TGCGCCAGCAGCTTGGGTGACAGGGGCTTTGAAGCTTTCTTT	CASSLGDRGFEAFF
TRBV30	TRBJ1-4	NA	few	TGTGCCTGGAGTGACACTTCTGAAAAACTGTTTTTT	CAWSDTSEKLFF
TRBV4-3	TRBJ2-6	TRBD2	few	TGCGCCAGCAGCCCCTATTGGGCTAGCGGGAGGGCCCCTGGGGCCAACGTCCTGACTTTC	CASSPYWASGRAPGANVLTF
TRBV29-1	TRBJ2-1	NA	NA	TGCAGCGGCCAAAGTAGCTCCTACAATGAGCAGTTCTTC	CSGQSSSYNEQFF
TRBV7-8	TRBJ2-7	NA	few	TGTGCCAGCAGCTTCGGGGAGGCGGGAGAGCAGTACTTC	CASSFGEAGEQYF
TRBV27	TRBJ1-6	NA	once	TGTGCCAGCAGTTTCGGGGGCCAATCCTATAATTCACCCCTCCACTTT	CASSFGGQSYNSPLHF
TRBV6-1	TRBJ2-7	TRBD2	NA	TGTGCCAGCAGTCCGGGAGGGTTCTACGAGCAGTACTTC	CASSPGGFYEQYF
TRBV5-6	TRBJ1-6	TRBD1	few	TGTGCCAGCAGCTCGATAGGGACAGGGGGAAGCTCACCCCTCCACTTT	CASSSIGTGGSSPLHF
TRBV27	TRBJ1-3	NA	NA	TGTGCCAGCAGTCCCCAATCAGGGGGAAACACCATATATTTT	CASSPQSGGNTIYF
TRBV5-8	TRBJ2-3	NA	NA	TGTGCCAGCAGCTTGATTGCCCTTTCGAGCACAGATACGCAGTATTTT	CASSLIALSSTDTQYF
TRBV7-2	TRBJ1-2	NA	NA	TGTGCCAGCAGCTTATTTCCGGGGAACTATGGCTACACCTTC	CASSLFPGNYGYTF
TRBV4-1	TRBJ1-5	TRBD1	NA	TGCGCCAGCAGCCAAGTTTTGGGGACAGGGGATCGGTATAGCAATCAGCCCCAGCATTTT	CASSQVLGTGDRYSNQPQHF
TRBV30	TRBJ1-6	NA	few	TGTGCCTGGAGTGTCTCGGGGGGGCAATCACCCCTCCACTTT	CAWSVSGGQSPLHF